A single T cell receptor (beta chain) is shown here with its context. This entry belongs to a study of identical twins. TCRdb re-analysed the 5' RACE reads in MiXCR, keeping a single row per CDR3 protein. The top ten clones hold about 1.6% of a sample with hundreds of thousands of distinct CDR3 sequences, roughly 12% of them seen once. The CDR3 length is 14 residues. The ends were cut back, 2 bases at V and 5 bases at J, with 12 bases in the middle. The sample also formed part of further work on yellow fever vaccine responses in identical twins.

The sequence came from a woman in her late teens or twenties in good health. Sequencing input: PBMCs. The J gene is TRBJ2-5, the V gene TRBV12-3 or TRBV12-4; D remains unclear. The CDR3 sequence is CASSLRPPYETQYF. CDR3 coding DNA: TGTGCCAGCAGTTTAAGGCCCCCTTACGAGACCCAGTACTTC.